This T cell receptor (beta chain) was observed in a study of blood T cell repertoires in COVID-19. Study information: Acute and convalescent COVID-19 samples came from the United States, Italy and Spain. PBMCs, B-cell-depleted T cells, or T cells provided the cDNA or gDNA that made up the material.

Assay used: immunoSEQ multiplex PCR; TCRdb lists only in-frame clones, some missing. Among some 350,000 clones listed, 75% to 90% were seen once. Cohort assignment relied on participant-reported clinical history. CDR3 length: 13 residues. Germline V CDR1 and CDR2: SNHLY, FYNNEI. V lost 5 bases, J lost 0 bases, and 8 bases lay in between. The receptor was derived from a man younger than 35 who had recovered from COVID-19. This chain joins TRBV2 and TRBJ2-7; unclear D gene. Sequencing was done on a sample of PBMCs or T cells enriched from blood (not recorded which). CDR3 sequence: CASSRENSYEQYF. In DNA form, the CDR3 reads TGTGCCAGCAGTAGAGAGAACTCCTACGAGCAGTACTTC.